Listed here is a single T cell receptor (beta chain). Its specificity is unknown. The sample comes from a study of beta chain features in type 1 diabetes. TCRB transcripts that were expressed got sequenced, as all of the isolated RNA had been reverse transcribed. Sequencing used immunoSEQ multiplex PCR; TCRdb keeps in-frame clones, though not all of them. The data contain 150,000 to 190,000 clones, around a tenth of them singletons. General study findings and limits: Across all four CD4+ subsets, people with type 1 diabetes showed modestly shorter TCRB CDR3s.

V shed 1 base, J shed 6 bases, and the junction held 4 bases outside the gene matches. There are 15 residues in the CDR3. The germline V gene encodes CDR1 SEHNR and CDR2 FQNEAQ (reference sequence). What was sequenced was central memory CD4+ T cells from blood. The chain is built from TRBV7-9 and TRBJ2-5, with 11 bases matching TRBD2. This TCR was recovered from a man aged 25-40 years with type 1 diabetes. In DNA form, the CDR3 reads TGTGCCAGCAGCTTAGTGTCTAGCGGGAGGCAGACCCAGTACTTC. Residues: CASSLVSSGRQTQYF. Full variable domain (outside the CDR3, taken from reference TRBV7-9 and TRBJ2-5): DTGVSQNPRHKITKRGQNVTFRCDPISEHNRLYWYRQTLGQGPEFLTYFQNEAQLEKSRLLSDRFSAERPKGSFSTLEIQRTEQGDSAMYLCASSLVSSGRQTQYFGPGTRLLVL.